The 4 T cell receptor beta chains below were found in one sample sequenced in a study of brain T cells in children with intractable seizures. Time point in this sample: blood from clinic visit 5 months post-surgery; TSC patient then seizure free. The protocol was immunoSEQ multiplex PCR, while the TCRdb copy is restricted to in-frame clones and leaves out a portion. The table has 300,000 to 400,000 clones, 93% seen once. Sequencing was performed on peripheral blood, taken more than 4 months after surgery. These TCRs come from a boy in the first two years of life with tuberous sclerosis and intractable seizures.

The chain couples TRBV2 to TRBJ2-7, with TRBD2 matching 8 bases. The germline V gene encodes CDR1 SNHLY and CDR2 FYNNEI. This CDR3 contains 14 residues. Losses at the gene ends were 8 bases for V and 4 bases for J; bases not matched to a gene: 10. In DNA, the CDR3 is TGTGCCAGCTCATCCGGGACTAGTGTTTACGAGCAGTACTTC. Amino acid sequence: CASSSGTSVYEQYF.

The rearrangement uses TRBV5-1 and TRBJ2-3; 7 positions match TRBD2. Looked up from germline, CDR1 is SGHRS and CDR2 is YFSETQ. Unmatched junction bases numbered 4, after V lost 0 bases and J lost 3 bases. The CDR3 totals 15 residues. This CDR3 reads CASSLDGGGTDTQYF. Written as DNA, the CDR3 is TGCGCCAGCAGCTTGGATGGCGGGGGAACAGATACGCAGTATTTT.

The chain couples TRBV2 to TRBJ2-7, with 9 bases that match TRBD2. This CDR3 spans 14 amino acids. CDR1 is SNHLY, CDR2 FYNNEI, per germline. The trim removed 2 bases at V and 4 bases at J, leaving 3 bases unmatched. The CDR3 here is CASSELAGSYEQYF. The CDR3 DNA is TGTGCCAGCAGTGAACTAGCGGGATCTTACGAGCAGTACTTC.

The J gene is TRBJ2-7, the V gene TRBV6-5, with 10 bases lining up with TRBD1. Germline V gives CDR1 MNHEY, CDR2 SVGAGI. V was pared by 7 bases and J by 4 bases, with 4 bases of the junction left unmatched. The CDR3 covers 13 residues. The CDR3 bases are TGTGCCAGCACCAGGACAGGGGGATACGAGCAGTACTTC. Its translation is CASTRTGGYEQYF.